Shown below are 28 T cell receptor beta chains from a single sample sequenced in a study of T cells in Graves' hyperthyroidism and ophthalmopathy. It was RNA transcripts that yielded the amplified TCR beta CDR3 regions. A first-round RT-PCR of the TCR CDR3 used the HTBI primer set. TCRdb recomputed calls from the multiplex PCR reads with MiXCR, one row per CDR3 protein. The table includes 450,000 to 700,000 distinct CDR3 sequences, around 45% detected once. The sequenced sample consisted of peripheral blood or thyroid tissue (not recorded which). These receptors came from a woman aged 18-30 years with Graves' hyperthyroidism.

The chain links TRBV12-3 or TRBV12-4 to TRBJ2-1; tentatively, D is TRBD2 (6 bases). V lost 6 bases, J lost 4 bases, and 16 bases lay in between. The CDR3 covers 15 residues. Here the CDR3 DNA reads TGTGCCAGCAGCTTCCGGGACTTGGTTTACAATGAGCAGTTCTTC. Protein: CASSFRDLVYNEQFF.

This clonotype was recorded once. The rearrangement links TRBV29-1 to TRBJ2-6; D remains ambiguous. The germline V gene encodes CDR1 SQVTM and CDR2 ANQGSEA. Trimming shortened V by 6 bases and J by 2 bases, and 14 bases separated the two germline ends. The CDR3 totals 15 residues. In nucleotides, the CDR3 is TGCAGCGTAAGCCTTCGGCAGCCTGGGGCCAACGTCCTGACTTTC. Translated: CSVSLRQPGANVLTF.

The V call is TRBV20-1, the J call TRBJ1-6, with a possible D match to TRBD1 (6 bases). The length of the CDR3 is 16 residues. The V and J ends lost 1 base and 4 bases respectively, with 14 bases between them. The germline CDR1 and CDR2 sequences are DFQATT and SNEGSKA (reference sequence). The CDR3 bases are TGCAGTGCTAGAGGGGGTCGGGACATATATAATTCACCCCTCCACTTT. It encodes CSARGGRDIYNSPLHF.

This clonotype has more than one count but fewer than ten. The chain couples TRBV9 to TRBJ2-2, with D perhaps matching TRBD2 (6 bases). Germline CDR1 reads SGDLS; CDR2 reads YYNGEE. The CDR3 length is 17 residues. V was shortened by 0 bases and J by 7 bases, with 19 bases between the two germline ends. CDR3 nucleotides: TGTGCCAGCAGCGTAGAATATGGGACTGAGGGAGGCGGGGAGCTGTTTTTT. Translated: CASSVEYGTEGGGELFF.

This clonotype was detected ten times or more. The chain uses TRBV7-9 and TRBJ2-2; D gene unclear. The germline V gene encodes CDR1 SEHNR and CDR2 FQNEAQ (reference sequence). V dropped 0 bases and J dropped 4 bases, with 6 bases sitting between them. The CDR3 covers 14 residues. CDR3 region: CASSLAAGTGELFF. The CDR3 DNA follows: TGTGCCAGCAGCTTAGCAGCCGGCACCGGGGAGCTGTTTTTT. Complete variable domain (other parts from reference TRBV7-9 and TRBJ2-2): DTGVSQNPRHKITKRGQNVTFRCDPISEHNRLYWYRQTLGQGPEFLTYFQNEAQLEKSRLLSDRFSAERPKGSFSTLEIQRTEQGDSAMYLCASSLAAGTGELFFGEGSRLTVL.

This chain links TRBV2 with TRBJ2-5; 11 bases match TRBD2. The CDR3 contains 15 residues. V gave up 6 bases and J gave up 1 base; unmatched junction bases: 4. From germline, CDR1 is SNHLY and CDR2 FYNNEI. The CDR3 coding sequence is TGTGCCAGCAGCCGGACTAGCGGGCCCCAAGAGACCCAGTACTTC. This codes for CASSRTSGPQETQYF.

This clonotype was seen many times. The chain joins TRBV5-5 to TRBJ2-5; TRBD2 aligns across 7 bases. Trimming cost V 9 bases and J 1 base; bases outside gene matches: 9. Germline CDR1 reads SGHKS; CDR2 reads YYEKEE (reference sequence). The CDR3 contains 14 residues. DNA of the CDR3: TGTGCCACGGCAGCGGGATGGGTCCAAGAGACCCAGTACTTC. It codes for CATAAGWVQETQYF. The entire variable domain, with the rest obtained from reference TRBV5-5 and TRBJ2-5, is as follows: DAGVTQSPTHLIKTRGQQVTLRCSPISGHKSVSWYQQVLGQGPQFIFQYYEKEERGRGNFPDRFSARQFPNYSSELNVNALLLGDSALYLCATAAGWVQETQYFGPGTRLLVL.

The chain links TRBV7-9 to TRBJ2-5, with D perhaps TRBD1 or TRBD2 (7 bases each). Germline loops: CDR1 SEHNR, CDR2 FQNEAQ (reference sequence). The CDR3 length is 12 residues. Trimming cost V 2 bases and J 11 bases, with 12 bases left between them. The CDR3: CASSLQAGQQYF. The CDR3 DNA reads TGTGCCAGCAGCTTACAAGCGGGACAGCAGTACTTC. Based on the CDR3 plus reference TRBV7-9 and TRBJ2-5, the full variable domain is DTGVSQNPRHKITKRGQNVTFRCDPISEHNRLYWYRQTLGQGPEFLTYFQNEAQLEKSRLLSDRFSAERPKGSFSTLEIQRTEQGDSAMYLCASSLQAGQQYFGPGTRLLVL.

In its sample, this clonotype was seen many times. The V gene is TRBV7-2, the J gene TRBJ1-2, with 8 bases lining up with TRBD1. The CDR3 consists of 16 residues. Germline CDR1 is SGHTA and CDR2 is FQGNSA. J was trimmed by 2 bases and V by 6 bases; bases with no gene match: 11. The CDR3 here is CASSSVGTGVNYGYTF. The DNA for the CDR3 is TGTGCCAGCAGTTCCGTCGGGACAGGTGTCAACTATGGCTACACCTTC.

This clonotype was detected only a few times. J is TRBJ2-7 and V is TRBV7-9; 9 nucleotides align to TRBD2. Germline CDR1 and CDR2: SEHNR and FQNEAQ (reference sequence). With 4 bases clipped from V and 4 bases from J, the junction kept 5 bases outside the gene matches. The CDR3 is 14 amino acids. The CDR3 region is CASSYSGSLYEQYF. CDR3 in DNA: TGTGCCAGCAGCTATAGCGGGAGTTTATACGAGCAGTACTTC.

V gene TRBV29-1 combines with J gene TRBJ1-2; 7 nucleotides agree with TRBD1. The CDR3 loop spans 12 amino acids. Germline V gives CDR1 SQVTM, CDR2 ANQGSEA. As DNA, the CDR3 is TGCAGTCCCAACAGGGGAAGCTATGGCTACACCTTC. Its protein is CSPNRGSYGYTF.

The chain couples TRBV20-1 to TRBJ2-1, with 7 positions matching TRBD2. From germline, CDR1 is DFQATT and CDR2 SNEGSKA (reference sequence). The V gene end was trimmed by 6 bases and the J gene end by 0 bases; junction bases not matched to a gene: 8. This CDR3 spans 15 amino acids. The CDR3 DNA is TGCAGTGCGAAAGAGCGGGGTCGCTCCTACAATGAGCAGTTCTTC. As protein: CSAKERGRSYNEQFF.

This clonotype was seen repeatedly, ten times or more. CDR3 nucleotides: TGTGCCAGCTCACCGCTCGGACAGCAAGAGACCCAGTACTTC. This sequence encodes CASSPLGQQETQYF. This rearrangement joins TRBV18 to TRBJ2-5, with D maybe TRBD1 (6 bases). CDR3 size: 14 residues. Germline V CDR1 and CDR2: KGHSH, LQKENI. The germline V and J ends were trimmed by 3 bases and 2 bases, with 10 bases remaining between them.

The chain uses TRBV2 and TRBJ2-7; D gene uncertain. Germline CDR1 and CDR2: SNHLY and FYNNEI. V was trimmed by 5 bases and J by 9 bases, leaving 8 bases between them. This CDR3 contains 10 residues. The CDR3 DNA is TGTGCCAGCAGTTCCCCTGGGCAGTACTTC. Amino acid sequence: CASSSPGQYF.

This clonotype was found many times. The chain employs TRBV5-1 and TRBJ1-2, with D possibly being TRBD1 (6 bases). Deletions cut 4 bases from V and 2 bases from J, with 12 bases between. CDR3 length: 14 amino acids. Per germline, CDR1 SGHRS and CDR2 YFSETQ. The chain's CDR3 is CASSLDRSNYGYTF. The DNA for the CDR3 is TGCGCCAGCAGCCTTGACAGGTCAAACTATGGCTACACCTTC.

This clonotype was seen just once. CDR3 in amino acids: CASSSGGSSTEAFF. CDR3 nucleotide sequence: TGTGCCAGCAGCTCGGGGGGGAGTAGCACTGAAGCTTTCTTT. V and J are TRBV7-9 and TRBJ1-1; possibly TRBD1 for D (5 bases). The CDR3 runs 14 residues. The germline V and J ends were trimmed by 4 bases and 4 bases, with 13 bases remaining between them. Germline V gene data show CDR1 as SEHNR and CDR2 as FQNEAQ (reference sequence).

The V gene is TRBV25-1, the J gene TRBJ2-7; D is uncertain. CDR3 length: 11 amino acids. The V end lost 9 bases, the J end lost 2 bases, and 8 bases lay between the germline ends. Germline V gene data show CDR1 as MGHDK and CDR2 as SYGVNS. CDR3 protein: CARQRTYEQYF. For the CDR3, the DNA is TGTGCCAGACAGAGGACCTACGAGCAGTACTTC.

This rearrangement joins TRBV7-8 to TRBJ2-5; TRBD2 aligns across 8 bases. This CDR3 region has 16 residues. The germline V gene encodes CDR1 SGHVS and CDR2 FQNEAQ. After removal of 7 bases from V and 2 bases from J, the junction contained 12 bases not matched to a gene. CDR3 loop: CASKAGVRNEQETQYF. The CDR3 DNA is TGTGCCAGCAAAGCGGGAGTTCGTAATGAGCAAGAGACCCAGTACTTC.

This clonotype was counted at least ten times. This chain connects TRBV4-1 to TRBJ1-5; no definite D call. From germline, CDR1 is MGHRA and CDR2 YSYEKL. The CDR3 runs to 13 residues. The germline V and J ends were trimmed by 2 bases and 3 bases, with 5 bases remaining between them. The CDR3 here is CASSQWNNQPQHF. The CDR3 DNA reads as TGCGCCAGCAGCCAATGGAACAATCAGCCCCAGCATTTT.

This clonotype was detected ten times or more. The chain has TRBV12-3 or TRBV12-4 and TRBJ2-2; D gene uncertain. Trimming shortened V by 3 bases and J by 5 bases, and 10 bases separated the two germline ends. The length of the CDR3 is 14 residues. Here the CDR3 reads CASSLSWDTGELFF. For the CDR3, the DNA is TGTGCCAGCAGTTTGTCCTGGGATACCGGGGAGCTGTTTTTT.

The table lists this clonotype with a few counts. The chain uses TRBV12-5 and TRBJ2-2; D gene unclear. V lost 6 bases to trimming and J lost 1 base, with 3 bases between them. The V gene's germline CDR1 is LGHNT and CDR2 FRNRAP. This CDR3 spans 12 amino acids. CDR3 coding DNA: TGTGCTAGTGGACAGAACACCGGGGAGCTGTTTTTT. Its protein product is CASGQNTGELFF.

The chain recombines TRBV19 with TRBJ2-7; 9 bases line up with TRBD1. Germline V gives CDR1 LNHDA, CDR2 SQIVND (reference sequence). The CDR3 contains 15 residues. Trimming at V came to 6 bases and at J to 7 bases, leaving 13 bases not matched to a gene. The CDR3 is CASSAPGQGYWEQYF. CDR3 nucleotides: TGTGCCAGTAGCGCGCCGGGACAGGGATATTGGGAGCAGTACTTC.

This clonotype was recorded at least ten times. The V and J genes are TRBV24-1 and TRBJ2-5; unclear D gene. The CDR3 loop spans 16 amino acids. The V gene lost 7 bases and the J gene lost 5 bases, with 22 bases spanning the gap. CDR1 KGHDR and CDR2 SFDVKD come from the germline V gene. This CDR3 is CATSKEEVGFGETQYF. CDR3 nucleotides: TGTGCCACCAGCAAAGAAGAGGTTGGATTTGGGGAGACCCAGTACTTC.

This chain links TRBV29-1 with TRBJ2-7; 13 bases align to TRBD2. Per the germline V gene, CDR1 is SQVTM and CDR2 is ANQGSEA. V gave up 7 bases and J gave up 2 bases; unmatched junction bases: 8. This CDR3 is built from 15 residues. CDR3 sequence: CSAHSGLAGTYEQYF. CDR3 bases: TGCAGCGCCCATTCGGGACTAGCGGGAACCTACGAGCAGTACTTC.

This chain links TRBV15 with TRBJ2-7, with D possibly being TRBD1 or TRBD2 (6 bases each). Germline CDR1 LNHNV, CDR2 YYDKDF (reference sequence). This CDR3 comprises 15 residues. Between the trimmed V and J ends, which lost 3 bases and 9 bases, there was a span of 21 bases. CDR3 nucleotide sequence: TGTGCCACCAGCAGTGAACTCGGAGGGGGGACGGGGCAGTACTTC. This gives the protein CATSSELGGGTGQYF.

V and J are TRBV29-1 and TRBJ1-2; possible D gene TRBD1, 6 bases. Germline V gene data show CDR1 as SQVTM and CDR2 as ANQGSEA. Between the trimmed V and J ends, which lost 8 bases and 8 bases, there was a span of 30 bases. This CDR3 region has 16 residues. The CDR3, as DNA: TGCAGCTCGATTAAAGATGGGACACGGTGGGACATCGGCTACACCTTC. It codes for CSSIKDGTRWDIGYTF. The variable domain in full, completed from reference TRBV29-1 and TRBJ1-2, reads SAVISQKPSRDICQRGTSLTIQCQVDSQVTMMFWYRQQPGQSLTLIATANQGSEATYESGFVIDKFPISRPNLTFSTLTVSNMSPEDSSIYLCSSIKDGTRWDIGYTFGSGTRLTVV.

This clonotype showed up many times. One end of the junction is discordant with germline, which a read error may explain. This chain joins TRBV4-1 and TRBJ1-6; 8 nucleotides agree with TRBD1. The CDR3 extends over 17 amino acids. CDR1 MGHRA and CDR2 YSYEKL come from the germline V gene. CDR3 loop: CASSLPGGDRYTSPLHF. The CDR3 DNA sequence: TGCGCCAGCAGCCTTCCGGGTGGGGACAGGTATACTTCACCCCTCCACTTT.

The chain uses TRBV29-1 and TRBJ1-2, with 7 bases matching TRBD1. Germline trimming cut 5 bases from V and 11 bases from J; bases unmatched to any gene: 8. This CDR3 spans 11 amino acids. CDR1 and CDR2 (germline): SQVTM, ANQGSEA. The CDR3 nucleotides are TGCAGCGTTACCAGACAGGGAGGTTACACCTTC. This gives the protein CSVTRQGGYTF.